The 4 T cell receptor beta chains given below trace back to one sample, sequenced in a study of post-analysis software for immune sequencing data (dated by TCRdb to 2013 to 2016). Antigens of these TCRs are unknown. The full study reports these points: Four to six TRBV segments, including TRBV5-6, TRBV5-1 and TRBV20-1, were significantly more frequent in patients than controls.

Library preparation was by PCR. The listed sequencing device is Illumina HiSeq 2500. Unique molecular identifiers were incorporated into TCR beta cDNA libraries to reduce PCR and sequencing biases. The raw public reads went through TCRdb reprocessing: fastp at Q25, MiXCR clone calling, in-frame beta chains kept. Entries that share a CDR3 protein sequence are merged under the most common genes and DNA. This sample holds roughly 540,000 distinct CDR3 sequences; around 31% were observed only once. The ten largest account for around 6% of the sample. Sequenced: blood. The receptors were sampled from a girl younger than 18 with multiple sclerosis.

This clonotype was detected only a few times. The chain uses TRBV19 and TRBJ1-1; the match to TRBD1 covers 8 bases. V lost 10 bases and J lost 3; bases outside the gene matches: 4. CDR1 and CDR2 from the germline V gene are LNHDA and SQIVND (reference sequence). CDR3 length: 12 amino acids. The CDR3 sequence: CATEDRDTEAFF. The DNA for the CDR3 is TGTGCCACCGAGGACAGGGACACTGAAGCTTTCTTT. The entire variable domain, with the rest obtained from reference TRBV19 and TRBJ1-1, is as follows: DGGITQSPKYLFRKEGQNVTLSCEQNLNHDAMYWYRQDPGQGLRLIYYSQIVNDFQKGDIAEGYSVSREKKESFPLTVTSAQKNPTAFYLCATEDRDTEAFFGQGTRLTVV.

The chain is built from TRBV6-1 and TRBJ2-3; 10 bases agree with TRBD2. Trimming cost V 6 bases and J 0 bases; bases outside gene matches: 12. Germline CDR1 and CDR2: MNHNS and SASEGT. The CDR3 extends over 18 amino acids. CDR3 amino acids: CASSSRVSSGGSTDTQYF. DNA for the CDR3: TGTGCCAGCAGCTCCCGGGTTTCTAGCGGGGGAAGCACAGATACGCAGTATTTT.

The rearrangement uses TRBV6-1 and TRBJ2-6, with D perhaps being TRBD1 or TRBD2 (5 bases each). The CDR3 covers 16 residues. Looked up from germline, CDR1 is MNHNS and CDR2 is SASEGT. Trimming pared 6 bases from V and 0 bases from J, leaving 12 bases between. The DNA for the CDR3 is TGTGCCAGCAGGAGTGGGGGTAACTCTGGGGCCAACGTCCTGACTTTC. Amino acids: CASRSGGNSGANVLTF.

In this sample, this clonotype turned up a few times. This chain connects TRBV10-3 to TRBJ1-1, with D possibly TRBD1 on 6 matching bases. With 6 bases removed from V and 8 bases from J, the gap between germline ends came to 13 bases. Germline lookup yields CDR1 ENHRY and CDR2 SYGVKD. This CDR3 comprises 12 residues. In DNA, the CDR3 is TGTGCCATCAGCTCTCAGGGGTCGGAAGCTTTCTTT. Translated: CAISSQGSEAFF.